Listed here are 11 T cell receptor beta chains from one sample, sequenced in a study of blood T cell repertoires in COVID-19. Profiling relied on immunoSEQ multiplex PCR, and the TCRdb table lists in-frame clones only, not all of them. Of fewer than 200,000 clones listed, 70% to 80% are singletons. The specimen sequenced was peripheral blood. The source of these receptors is a man between 60 and 70 years old with acute or convalescent COVID-19.

This clone was observed a few times. The chain carries TRBV7-2 and TRBJ2-1; 8 bases match TRBD2. This CDR3 comprises 14 residues. Germline CDR1 reads SGHTA; CDR2 reads FQGNSA. The V gene end was trimmed by 4 bases and the J gene end by 10 bases; junction bases not matched to a gene: 9. The CDR3 is CASSSREGGREQFF. For the CDR3, the DNA is TGTGCCAGCAGCTCCCGGGAGGGGGGCCGGGAGCAGTTCTTC.

The chain links TRBV10-2 to TRBJ2-5; 10 bases fit TRBD2. CDR1 is WSHSY, CDR2 SAAADI, per germline. V shed 8 bases, J shed 4 bases, and the junction held 7 bases outside the gene matches. The CDR3 contains 14 residues. The CDR3 protein is CASWGAGGAETQYF. For the CDR3, the DNA is TGCGCCAGCTGGGGAGCGGGGGGGGCAGAGACCCAGTACTTC.

This chain connects TRBV13 to TRBJ2-1, with D possibly being TRBD2 (5 bases). Germline V gene sequence: CDR1 PRHDT, CDR2 FYEKMQ (reference sequence). Between the trimmed V and J ends, which lost 5 bases and 0 bases, there was a span of 11 bases. This CDR3 spans 15 amino acids. The CDR3 loop reads CASSLGESSYNEQFF. The CDR3 DNA follows: TGTGCCAGCAGCCTCGGGGAGAGCTCCTACAATGAGCAGTTCTTC.

Worth noting for this clone: The same CDR3 can be traced to other DNA sequences in this sample. The chain employs TRBV9 and TRBJ2-7; 7 bases map to TRBD1. This CDR3 comprises 14 residues. CDR1 and CDR2 (germline): SGDLS, YYNGEE. Trimming cost V 3 bases and J 0 bases; bases outside gene matches: 3. The CDR3: CASSEGTVSYEQYF. CDR3 coding DNA: TGTGCCAGCAGCGAGGGGACAGTCTCCTACGAGCAGTACTTC.

This sequence joins TRBV19 and TRBJ2-7; D perhaps matches TRBD1 (5 bases). Germline CDR1 LNHDA, CDR2 SQIVND (reference sequence). This CDR3 is built from 14 residues. The V and J ends lost 6 bases and 4 bases respectively, with 16 bases between them. In nucleotides, the CDR3 is TGTGCCAGTAGAGGTGGGGCTCCAAAGTACGAGCAGTACTTC. Translation: CASRGGAPKYEQYF.

The rearrangement links TRBV4-1 to TRBJ1-2; the D gene is possibly TRBD1 (5 bases). The CDR3 runs to 15 residues. Germline-derived CDR1 and CDR2 are MGHRA and YSYEKL. Trimming stripped 1 base from V and 2 bases from J, with 11 bases between. The DNA of the CDR3 is TGCGCCAGCAGCCAAGTATTTTCAGGGAACTATGGCTACACCTTC. It codes for CASSQVFSGNYGYTF.

This chain joins TRBV14 and TRBJ1-1; D is uncertain. Trimming removed 2 bases from V and 4 bases from J, with 8 bases in between. The CDR3 has 13 residues. CDR1 SGHDN and CDR2 FVKESK come from the germline V gene. The CDR3 region has the DNA TGTGCCAGCAGCCAACAGGCGGGCACTGAAGCTTTCTTT. It yields the protein CASSQQAGTEAFF.

The chain employs TRBV27 and TRBJ2-7; weak D call: TRBD1 (5 bases). The CDR3 is 14 residues long. The germline V and J ends were trimmed by 5 bases and 0 bases, with 11 bases remaining between them. Germline V gene lookup returns CDR1 MNHEY and CDR2 SMNVEV (reference sequence). The CDR3 sequence is CASSRQGNSYEQYF. In DNA form, the CDR3 reads TGTGCCAGCAGTCGCCAGGGAAACTCCTACGAGCAGTACTTC.

The chain couples TRBV25-1 to TRBJ1-2; D uncertain. Between the trimmed V and J ends, which lost 4 bases and 5 bases, there was a span of 8 bases. The CDR3 has 12 amino acids. Germline values: CDR1 MGHDK, CDR2 SYGVNS. For the CDR3, the DNA is TGTGCCAGCAGTGCAGGCCCTTATGGCTACACCTTC. Its protein is CASSAGPYGYTF.

This chain uses TRBV19 with TRBJ1-2; the match to TRBD1 covers 7 bases. The CDR3 covers 15 residues. Germline trimming cut 1 base from V and 2 bases from J; bases unmatched to any gene: 4. Germline V lookup: CDR1 LNHDA, CDR2 SQIVND (reference sequence). CDR3 protein: CASSIGWDRNYGYTF. CDR3 bases: TGTGCCAGTAGTATAGGCTGGGACAGAAACTATGGCTACACCTTC.

The V gene is TRBV7-9, the J gene TRBJ1-5; TRBD1 aligns across 9 bases. V trimming: 5 bases; J trimming: 3 bases; junction bases outside the gene matches: 2. The CDR3 is 14 amino acids. Germline lookup yields CDR1 SEHNR and CDR2 FQNEAQ (reference sequence). The CDR3 sequence: CASSRTGDNQPQHF. CDR3 DNA: TGTGCCAGCAGCCGGACAGGGGACAATCAGCCCCAGCATTTT.